Listed here are 18 T cell receptor beta chains from one sample, sequenced in a study of early T cells in non-severe SARS-CoV-2 infection. Using its own MiXCR run on the 5' RACE reads, TCRdb lists one record per CDR3 protein. The data hold tens of thousands of distinct CDR3 sequences, with roughly 13% observed a single time. The specimen was whole blood. These TCRs come from an adult who was a healthcare worker with PCR-confirmed SARS-CoV-2 infection or an uninfected control (not recorded which).

This clonotype was seen only a few times. The chain links TRBV18 to TRBJ1-2; D is ambiguous. The CDR3 loop spans 15 amino acids. V was clipped by 6 bases and J by 1 base, with 15 bases between them. Looked up from germline, CDR1 is KGHSH and CDR2 is LQKENI. Here the CDR3 DNA reads TGTGCCAGCTCCCACGAAGGACGGGGTAACTATGGCTACACCTTC. The encoded protein is CASSHEGRGNYGYTF. The full variable domain, rest sourced from reference TRBV18 and TRBJ1-2, is NAGVMQNPRHLVRRRGQEARLRCSPMKGHSHVYWYRQLPEEGLKFMVYLQKENIIDESGMPKERFSAEFPKEGPSILRIQQVVRGDSAAYFCASSHEGRGNYGYTFGSGTRLTVV.

This clonotype was seen a few times. V gene TRBV7-6 combines with J gene TRBJ2-2; 10 positions agree with TRBD2. The CDR3 totals 17 residues. The germline gives CDR1 SGHVS, CDR2 FNYEAQ. V shed 4 bases and J 0 bases; nucleotides not matched to a gene: 5. The CDR3 protein is CASSYPSGGPNTGELFF. In DNA, the CDR3 is TGTGCCAGCAGCTACCCTAGCGGGGGACCGAACACCGGGGAGCTGTTTTTT.

This clonotype appeared many times. The genes are TRBV20-1 and TRBJ1-1; weak D call: TRBD1 (5 bases). This CDR3 is 14 amino acids long. The germline CDR1 and CDR2 sequences are DFQATT and SNEGSKA (reference sequence). V was trimmed by 7 bases and J by 11 bases, leaving 26 bases between them. The CDR3: CSVDPGTGTWGAFF. CDR3 DNA: TGCAGTGTCGACCCCGGGACGGGTACCTGGGGGGCTTTCTTT.

This clonotype was seen repeatedly, ten times or more. V usage is TRBV7-9 and J usage is TRBJ2-3; TRBD1 matches 9 bases. The germline gives CDR1 SEHNR, CDR2 FQNEAQ (reference sequence). The V segment lost 4 bases and the J segment 8 bases; nucleotides outside the gene matches: 16. This CDR3 has 17 amino acids. CDR3 loop: CASSSSTGGYGLGTQYF. The CDR3 DNA reads TGTGCCAGCAGCTCATCCACAGGGGGCTACGGGTTGGGTACGCAGTATTTT.

The V and J genes are TRBV7-8 and TRBJ2-1; 8 nucleotides agree with TRBD2. Germline values: CDR1 SGHVS, CDR2 FQNEAQ. This CDR3 spans 15 amino acids. V gave up 2 bases and J gave up 9 bases; unmatched junction bases: 9. CDR3 amino acids: CASSLFTGLAGEQFF. In DNA form, the CDR3 reads TGTGCCAGCAGCTTATTCACTGGACTAGCAGGTGAGCAGTTCTTC.

This clonotype was picked up many times. The CDR3 here is CASSVGQFPYEQYF. The CDR3 nucleotides are TGTGCCAGCAGCGTAGGACAGTTTCCCTACGAGCAGTACTTC. The V gene is TRBV9, the J gene TRBJ2-7; D may be TRBD1 (5 bases). CDR1 and CDR2 from the germline V gene are SGDLS and YYNGEE. CDR3 length equals 14 residues. V was pared by 0 bases and J by 2 bases, with 9 bases between.

To note about this clonotype: The junction differs from germline at one of its ends, possibly a read error. This chain connects TRBV4-2 to TRBJ2-3; D may be TRBD1 (5 bases). This CDR3 spans 15 amino acids. Germline V gene sequence: CDR1 LGHNA, CDR2 YNFKEQ. CDR3 DNA: TGTGTCAGCAGCCTCTTGACAGCTGGCACAGATACGCAGTATTTT. Translation: CVSSLLTAGTDTQYF.

This chain uses TRBV7-2 with TRBJ2-1, with 8 nucleotides matching TRBD1. Germline V gives CDR1 SGHTA, CDR2 FQGNSA. CDR3 length: 14 amino acids. Trimming at V came to 5 bases and at J to 12 bases, leaving 12 bases not matched to a gene. CDR3 in DNA: TGTGCCAGCAGCCCATCCGGACAGGGAGGATGGCAGTTCTTC. Its protein is CASSPSGQGGWQFF.

The chain employs TRBV7-6 and TRBJ2-7, with D tentatively TRBD1 (5 bases). Trimming stripped 4 bases from V and 6 bases from J, with 19 bases between. The germline gives CDR1 SGHVS, CDR2 FNYEAQ. There are 15 residues in the CDR3. The CDR3 region has the DNA TGTGCCAGCAGCTCCAGACAGTCACCAACTCTCGAGCAGTACTTC. It specifies CASSSRQSPTLEQYF.

In its sample, this clonotype was seen many times. This chain connects TRBV14 to TRBJ2-1; 12 bases line up with TRBD2. The germline CDR1 and CDR2 sequences are SGHDN and FVKESK. The junction had 5 bases not matched to a gene; V was cut back by 3 bases and J by 8 bases. The CDR3 extends over 15 amino acids. The CDR3 loop is CASSHRLAGAHEQFF. The CDR3 region has the DNA TGTGCCAGCAGCCACCGACTAGCGGGGGCCCATGAGCAGTTCTTC.

The chain has TRBV10-3 and TRBJ2-2; no firm D call. Germline assignment: CDR1 ENHRY and CDR2 SYGVKD. V lost 4 bases to trimming and J lost 6 bases, with 6 bases between them. The CDR3 has 12 amino acids. This chain's CDR3 is CAISAWAGELFF. DNA of the CDR3: TGTGCCATCAGTGCCTGGGCCGGGGAGCTGTTTTTT.

The genes are TRBV3-1 and TRBJ1-2, with TRBD1 matching over 10 bases. CDR3 length: 15 amino acids. Germline assignment: CDR1 LGHDT and CDR2 YNNKEL (reference sequence). The junction had 4 bases not matched to a gene; V was cut back by 4 bases and J by 2 bases. CDR3 bases: TGTGCCAGCAGCCGAGACAGGGGGCAGAACTATGGCTACACCTTC. It translates to CASSRDRGQNYGYTF.

The gene calls are TRBV5-5 and TRBJ1-5, with 9 bases that match TRBD1. V gave up 0 bases and J gave up 2 bases; unmatched junction bases: 6. From germline, CDR1 is SGHKS and CDR2 YYEKEE (reference sequence). This CDR3 is 17 amino acids long. CDR3 in amino acids: CASSLETGGRGNQPQHF. The CDR3 nucleotides are TGTGCCAGCAGCTTGGAAACAGGGGGCCGAGGCAATCAGCCCCAGCATTTT.

In this sample, this clonotype turned up a few times. At one boundary the junction diverges from the germline segment, which might be a read error. This chain links TRBV18 with TRBJ2-3; 8 nucleotides align to TRBD2. Germline V gene sequence: CDR1 KGHSH, CDR2 LQKENI. The CDR3 consists of 15 residues. The CDR3 DNA reads TGTGCCAGCTTACCAAGCGGGGGAGGAGTAGATACGCAGTATTTT. Protein product: CASLPSGGGVDTQYF.

V and J are TRBV29-1 and TRBJ2-3, with D uncertain. V gave up 3 bases and J gave up 0 bases, with 10 bases separating them. Germline CDR1 SQVTM, CDR2 ANQGSEA. The CDR3 loop spans 14 amino acids. CDR3 coding DNA: TGCAGCGTTGAGGTGACGTCGAGCACAGATACGCAGTATTTT. Its protein product is CSVEVTSSTDTQYF.

This clonotype has more than one count but fewer than ten. The chain is built from TRBV27 and TRBJ2-7; TRBD2 agrees at 8 bases. Germline-derived CDR1 and CDR2 are MNHEY and SMNVEV (reference sequence). V was pared by 8 bases and J by 2 bases, with 8 bases of the junction left unmatched. The CDR3 loop spans 14 amino acids. This CDR3 reads CASREGRGTYEQYF. As DNA, the CDR3 is TGTGCCAGCCGGGAGGGGAGGGGGACCTACGAGCAGTACTTC.

The rearrangement uses TRBV12-3 or TRBV12-4 and TRBJ1-1; D is possibly TRBD1 (6 bases). CDR3 length: 14 residues. Trimming left V 6 bases short and J 1 base short, with 12 bases between. CDR3 in amino acids: CASRPTGGNTEAFF. DNA of the CDR3: TGTGCCAGCAGGCCGACAGGAGGGAACACTGAAGCTTTCTTT.

This clonotype was seen only a few times. The genes are TRBV7-9 and TRBJ1-6; no clear D gene. Deletions cut 5 bases from V and 10 bases from J, with 12 bases between. Germline CDR1 SEHNR, CDR2 FQNEAQ (reference sequence). The CDR3 has 13 residues. The CDR3 DNA is TGTGCCAGCAGCCCCACCGGAGTGTCACCCCTCCACTTT. It specifies CASSPTGVSPLHF.